The present T cell receptor (beta chain) was sequenced within a study of shared clonotypes between healthy human individuals. The study's findings and limits: Rarefaction showed sorted-subset sequencing was incomplete despite large depth. Estimated richness was generally greater in naive than memory subsets.

The germline gives CDR1 SQVTM, CDR2 ANQGSEA. The CDR3 covers 14 residues. The ends were cut back, 1 base at V and 5 bases at J, with 12 bases in the middle. The test was conducted at deep level. Genomic DNA belonging to each subset was distributed in equal measure over several immunoSEQ plates. Data came from immunoSEQ multiplex PCR; TCRdb stores just in-frame clones and leaves some out. Of some 2,100,000 clones listed, 85% to 95% are singletons. Turning to this clone: Its antigen remains unknown.

Cells designated naive CD8 were CD45RO-negative and were positively selected for CCR7, with terminally differentiated effector memory CD45RA+ cells excluded. Source material: naive CD8+ T cells from PBMCs. This sequence joins TRBV29-1 and TRBJ2-1; perhaps TRBD1 as D (6 bases). The receptor's source is a man aged 18 to 30 in good health. Some clones in this sample may be carry-over from other donors' samples. The CDR3 reads CSVEGPRGDNEQFF. The DNA of the CDR3 is TGCAGCGTTGAAGGCCCCAGGGGCGACAATGAGCAGTTCTTC.